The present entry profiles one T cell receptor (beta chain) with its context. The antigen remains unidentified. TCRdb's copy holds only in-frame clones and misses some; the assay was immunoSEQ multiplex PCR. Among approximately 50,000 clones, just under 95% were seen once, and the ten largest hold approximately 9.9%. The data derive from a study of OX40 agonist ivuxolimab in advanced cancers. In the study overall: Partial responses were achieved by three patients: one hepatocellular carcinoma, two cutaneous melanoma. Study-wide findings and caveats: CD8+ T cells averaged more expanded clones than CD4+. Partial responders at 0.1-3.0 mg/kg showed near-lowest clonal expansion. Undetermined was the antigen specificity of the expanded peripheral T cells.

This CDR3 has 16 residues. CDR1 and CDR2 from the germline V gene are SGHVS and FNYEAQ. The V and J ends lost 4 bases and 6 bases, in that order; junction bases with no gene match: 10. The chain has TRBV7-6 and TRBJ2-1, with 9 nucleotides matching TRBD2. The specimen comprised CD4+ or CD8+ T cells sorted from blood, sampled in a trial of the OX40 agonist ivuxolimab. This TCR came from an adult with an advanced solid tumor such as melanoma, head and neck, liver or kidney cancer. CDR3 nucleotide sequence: TGTGCCAGCAGCTCCATAGTAGCGGGAGTTGGCAATGAGCAGTTCTTC. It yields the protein CASSSIVAGVGNEQFF. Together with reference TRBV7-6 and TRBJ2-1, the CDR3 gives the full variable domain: GAGVSQSPRYKVTKRGQDVALRCDPISGHVSLYWYRQALGQGPEFLTYFNYEAQQDKSGLPNDRFSAERPEGSISTLTIQRTEQRDSAMYRCASSSIVAGVGNEQFFGPGTRLTVL.